The rows below give T cell receptor beta chains drawn from one sample of a study of shared clonotypes between healthy human individuals. Clones were sequenced by immunoSEQ multiplex PCR, and TCRdb holds only the in-frame ones, with some missing. The table records roughly 2.4 million clones, roughly 95% of them present only once. The specimen sequenced was naive CD4+ T cells sorted from blood. Every receptor here comes from a man aged 18 to 35 in good health. Both conserved end residues are part of each CDR3. Each record gives: V gene, D gene, J gene, clone size, CDR3 protein, CDR3 DNA. D genes are given only for firm matches. Rows give clone size only sometimes, using once, few, many, or a class for an expanded clone.

TRBV4-2,TRBD2,TRBJ2-2,-,CASSLGTSGSHDTGELFF,TGTGCCAGCAGCCTTGGGACTAGCGGGAGTCATGACACCGGGGAGCTGTTTTTT
TRBV27,TRBD1,TRBJ1-6,-,CASSSLHDRGLSSPLHF,TGTGCCAGCAGTTCACTCCATGACAGGGGGTTAAGTTCACCCCTCCACTTT
TRBV9,-,TRBJ2-1,-,CASSVEGGSSYNEQFF,TGTGCCAGCAGCGTAGAGGGTGGAAGCTCCTACAATGAGCAGTTCTTC
TRBV6-1,-,TRBJ1-3,-,CASSEGRWGLGNTIYF,TGTGCCAGCAGTGAAGGGAGGTGGGGGCTAGGAAACACCATATATTTT
TRBV7-3,-,TRBJ2-2,-,CASSFPAGELFF,TGTGCCAGCAGCTTCCCTGCCGGGGAGCTGTTTTTT
TRBV6-1,-,TRBJ1-3,-,CASRLPGNTIYF,TGTGCCAGCAGGCTACCTGGAAACACCATATATTTT
TRBV5-6,TRBD2,TRBJ2-3,-,CASSPGRGGKADTQYF,TGTGCCAGCAGCCCGGGACGGGGGGGAAAAGCAGATACGCAGTATTTT
TRBV28,TRBD1,TRBJ1-5,-,CASFSGRGFSQPQHF,TGTGCCAGCTTTTCGGGCAGGGGGTTTAGTCAGCCCCAGCATTTT
TRBV5-1,-,TRBJ2-7,-,CASSLIGSPGEQYF,TGCGCCAGCAGCTTGATTGGGTCCCCCGGCGAGCAGTACTTC
TRBV6-6,-,TRBJ1-1,once,CASSYSGGRPEAFF,TGTGCCAGCAGTTACTCTGGGGGGCGGCCTGAAGCTTTCTTT
TRBV5-6,TRBD1,TRBJ1-4,once,CASSLRQGAGELFF,TGTGCCAGCAGCCTACGACAGGGGGCAGGGGAACTGTTTTTT
TRBV7-2,-,TRBJ1-2,once,CASRNRVGAYGYTF,TGTGCCAGCAGAAACAGGGTTGGGGCCTATGGCTACACCTTC
TRBV13,TRBD1,TRBJ2-7,-,CASSPTGGGKSEQYF,TGTGCCAGCAGCCCCACAGGGGGTGGGAAAAGCGAGCAGTACTTC
TRBV19,TRBD1,TRBJ1-6,once,CASSRGQGNNSPLHF,TGTGCCAGTAGTAGGGGACAGGGGAATAATTCACCCCTCCACTTT
TRBV25-1,-,TRBJ1-4,-,CASTLTNEKLFF,TGTGCCAGCACTTTGACTAATGAAAAACTGTTTTTT
TRBV5-6,-,TRBJ1-1,-,CASSPTGVDEAFF,TGTGCCAGCAGCCCCACCGGGGTTGATGAAGCTTTCTTT
TRBV5-1,TRBD1,TRBJ2-4,-,CASSSTGTGEWDIQYF,TGCGCCAGCAGCTCAACCGGGACAGGGGAGTGGGACATTCAGTACTTC
TRBV15,-,TRBJ2-3,-,CATSTKGDTQYF,TGTGCCACCAGCACAAAGGGGGACACGCAGTATTTT
TRBV1,-,TRBJ2-7,-,CTSSQERDSGYEQYF,TGCACCAGCAGCCAAGAACGGGACAGCGGATACGAGCAGTACTTC
TRBV6-6,-,TRBJ1-1,-,CASSFLADEAFF,TGTGCCAGCAGTTTCTTGGCAGATGAAGCTTTCTTT
TRBV11-2,-,TRBJ2-1,-,CASSRLPGSSYNEQFF,TGTGCCAGCAGCCGCTTACCCGGGAGCTCCTACAATGAGCAGTTCTTC
TRBV6-5,-,TRBJ2-5,-,CASYGQTLETQYF,TGTGCCAGCTACGGACAGACCTTAGAGACCCAGTACTTC
TRBV9,TRBD1,TRBJ1-1,-,CASSHEQGLGTEAFF,TGTGCCAGCAGCCACGAACAGGGGTTGGGCACTGAAGCTTTCTTT
TRBV4-1,-,TRBJ2-1,-,CASSQVRKDLGTDSYNEQFF,TGCGCCAGCAGCCAAGTTCGAAAGGACTTAGGGACCGACTCCTACAATGAGCAGTTCTTC
TRBV29-1,-,TRBJ1-3,-,CSVEIAGSTIYF,TGCAGCGTTGAGATAGCTGGGAGCACCATATATTTT
TRBV28,TRBD1,TRBJ1-2,-,CASSSTGGGLYGYTF,TGTGCCAGCAGTTCAACAGGGGGCGGTTTGTATGGCTACACCTTC
TRBV7-9,TRBD2,TRBJ2-3,-,CASSLPGTSDRQVQYF,TGTGCCAGCAGCTTACCCGGGACTAGCGACCGTCAGGTGCAGTATTTT
TRBV19,TRBD1,TRBJ2-4,-,CASSTGQGLAKNIQYF,TGTGCCAGTAGTACCGGACAGGGGCTAGCCAAAAACATTCAGTACTTC
TRBV6-1,TRBD1,TRBJ1-1,-,CASSARQGLEAFF,TGTGCCAGCAGTGCACGACAGGGACTAGAAGCTTTCTTT
TRBV30,TRBD2,TRBJ2-1,-,CARGTSGSKDEQFF,TGTGCCCGCGGGACTAGCGGGAGTAAGGATGAGCAGTTCTTC
TRBV25-1,-,TRBJ1-2,-,CASSEPRGGPYGYTF,TGTGCCAGCAGTGAACCCCGGGGGGGTCCCTATGGCTACACCTTC
TRBV15,-,TRBJ2-2,-,CATSGLVGPHTGELFF,TGTGCCACCAGCGGTTTAGTCGGGCCCCACACCGGGGAGCTGTTTTTT
TRBV7-2,TRBD1,TRBJ1-2,-,CASSALTGGYGYTF,TGTGCCAGCAGTGCTCTGACAGGGGGGTATGGCTACACCTTC
TRBV5-1,TRBD1,TRBJ1-2,-,CASSRQGLDGYTF,TGCGCCAGCAGCCGACAGGGTTTGGATGGCTACACCTTC
TRBV27,-,TRBJ1-2,-,CASSRSVQVYGYTF,TGTGCCAGCAGTCGATCTGTGCAGGTCTATGGCTACACCTTC
TRBV6-1,-,TRBJ2-7,-,CASSEAGQPYEQYF,TGTGCCAGCAGTGAGGCGGGACAGCCGTACGAGCAGTACTTC
TRBV11-3,-,TRBJ2-3,-,CASSLGASTDTQYF,TGTGCCAGCAGCTTAGGGGCTAGCACAGATACGCAGTATTTT
TRBV4-1,TRBD2,TRBJ2-7,-,CASSQEVTGRIRGEQYF,TGCGCCAGCAGCCAAGAAGTAACCGGGAGGATAAGAGGGGAGCAGTACTTC
TRBV5-1,TRBD1,TRBJ2-7,-,CASSSSGTGLSYEQYF,TGCGCCAGCAGTTCCTCCGGGACAGGGCTATCCTACGAGCAGTACTTC
TRBV7-9,-,TRBJ2-1,-,CASSLGGTYNEQFF,TGTGCCAGCAGCTTAGGCGGTACCTACAATGAGCAGTTCTTC
TRBV7-9,-,TRBJ1-3,-,CASSLSGNTIYF,TGTGCCAGCAGCCTCTCTGGAAACACCATATATTTT
TRBV19,-,TRBJ1-5,-,CASSIEGRSQHF,TGTGCCAGTAGTATAGAGGGCCGTTCCCAGCATTTT
TRBV4-3,-,TRBJ2-2,-,CASSQEPPKGIGELFF,TGCGCCAGCAGCCAAGAGCCCCCTAAGGGGATCGGGGAGCTGTTTTTT
TRBV4-3,-,TRBJ1-4,once,CASSEGGTTNEKLFF,TGCGCCAGCAGCGAAGGGGGGACAACTAATGAAAAACTGTTTTTT
TRBV27,-,TRBJ2-2,-,CASSFLRENTGELFF,TGTGCCAGCAGTTTTTTGAGGGAGAACACCGGGGAGCTGTTTTTT
TRBV2,TRBD1,TRBJ2-7,-,CATSRDRASYEQYF,TGTGCCACCTCCAGGGACAGGGCCTCCTACGAGCAGTACTTC
TRBV13,TRBD1,TRBJ1-6,once,CASSRGQANSPLHF,TGTGCCAGCAGCCGAGGACAGGCTAATTCACCCCTCCACTTT
TRBV7-6,-,TRBJ2-7,-,CASSSPGGEQYF,TGTGCCAGCAGCTCACCCGGTGGCGAGCAGTACTTC
TRBV11-2,-,TRBJ2-7,-,CASSFGQSYEQYF,TGTGCCAGCAGCTTCGGACAGAGCTACGAGCAGTACTTC